The clone carrying this T cell receptor beta chain was observed once. No antigen is known for it. Measured with immunoSEQ multiplex PCR; TCRdb has only the in-frame clones, and not every one. The table lists approximately 150,000 clones, 93% of them singletons. These data belong to a study of T cell responses to AZD1222 COVID-19 vaccine. Notes on the study in general: Repertoire sampling occurred only after the peak T cell response. Clonal diversity was possibly underestimated; the donors were predominantly white British and more often female. Only a handful of AZD1222 recipients were seropositive at baseline.

The source of this sequence is an adult who had recovered from COVID-19. The sequencing used peripheral blood, collected after recovery from COVID-19.

The CDR3 DNA follows: TGTGCCAGCAGTTCCCCGGGACAGGGGAGTCCTGGGGCCAACGTCCTGACTTTC. Translated: CASSSPGQGSPGANVLTF. The V call is TRBV28, the J call TRBJ2-6; 10 nucleotides match TRBD1. V dropped 4 bases and J dropped 2; count of bases not matched to a gene: 8. The CDR3 is 18 residues long. In germline, CDR1 is MDHEN, CDR2 SYDVKM. The full variable domain, with the rest looked up from reference TRBV28 and TRBJ2-6, is DVKVTQSSRYLVKRTGEKVFLECVQDMDHENMFWYRQDPGLGLRLIYFSYDVKMKEKGDIPEGYSVSREKKERFSLILESASTNQTSMYLCASSSPGQGSPGANVLTFGAGSRLTVL.